This entry features one TCR beta chain sequence. Assay: immunoSEQ multiplex PCR; the TCRdb copy retains only in-frame clones and omits some. The table lists just under 100,000 clones, about 93% of them singletons. This sample was included in a study of T cell changes during pregnancy in multiple sclerosis. This CDR3 region has 12 residues. Germline V gene sequence: CDR1 LGHNT, CDR2 FRNRAP. Trimming cost V 7 bases and J 0 bases, with 7 bases left between them. The sequence came from a female donor with multiple sclerosis, enrolled in a pregnancy study. This specimen consisted of peripheral blood, obtained after pregnancy. This rearrangement joins TRBV12-5 to TRBJ2-7, with D unresolved. The CDR3 nucleotides are TGTGCTAGTGTCGGTGACTCCTACGAGCAGTACTTC. Its translation is CASVGDSYEQYF.